The next 26 T cell receptor beta chains were all read from a single sample in a study of early T cells in non-severe SARS-CoV-2 infection. TCRdb processed the 5' RACE reads anew with MiXCR; each CDR3 protein has one entry. The sample lists under 65,000 distinct CDR3 sequences, around 12% occurring once. The specimen sequenced was whole blood. The receptors come from an adult who was a healthcare worker with PCR-confirmed SARS-CoV-2 infection or an uninfected control (not recorded which).

This clonotype occurred many times. The chain couples TRBV9 to TRBJ2-6; D not resolved. Per the germline V gene, CDR1 is SGDLS and CDR2 is YYNGEE. CDR3 length: 14 residues. The V end lost 0 bases, the J end lost 3 bases, and 4 bases lay between the germline ends. CDR3 amino acids: CASSVGGGANVLTF. As DNA, the CDR3 is TGTGCCAGCAGCGTAGGCGGTGGGGCCAACGTCCTGACTTTC.

This clonotype showed up many times. The chain joins TRBV6-2 or TRBV6-3 to TRBJ2-1; 7 bases map to TRBD2. This CDR3 region has 17 residues. CDR1 and CDR2 (germline): MNHEY, SVGEGT. Trimming removed 4 bases from V and 0 bases from J; junction bases left unmatched: 9. The CDR3 DNA sequence: TGTGCCAGCAGTTTTTTGTGGGAGGGAAGCTCCTACAATGAGCAGTTCTTC. Protein product: CASSFLWEGSSYNEQFF.

The J gene is TRBJ2-7, the V gene TRBV2; D gene unclear. The CDR3 consists of 14 residues. Between the trimmed V and J ends, which lost 7 bases and 5 bases, there was a span of 18 bases. CDR1 and CDR2 (germline): SNHLY, FYNNEI. This CDR3 reads CASTERSPRDEQYF. The CDR3 DNA follows: TGTGCCAGCACTGAGAGGTCGCCAAGGGACGAGCAGTACTTC.

This clonotype was observed a few times. This rearrangement joins TRBV7-9 to TRBJ2-7; perhaps TRBD2 as D (5 bases). This CDR3 has 14 residues. V was cut by 3 bases and J by 2 bases, with 11 bases left in between. Germline lookup yields CDR1 SEHNR and CDR2 FQNEAQ (reference sequence). The CDR3 sequence: CASSFTTGAYEQYF. In DNA, the CDR3 is TGTGCCAGCAGCTTCACAACCGGGGCCTACGAGCAGTACTTC.

The sample holds many counts of this clonotype. The chain links TRBV11-2 to TRBJ2-2; no firm D call. Trimming took 5 bases from V and 4 from J, leaving 11 bases between them. The CDR3 contains 14 residues. Germline values: CDR1 SGHAT, CDR2 FQNNGV. CDR3 loop: CASSPSRVTGELFF. The DNA for the CDR3 is TGTGCCAGCAGCCCCTCTCGGGTCACCGGGGAGCTGTTTTTT.

Judged by abundance, this clonotype is medium-sized (0.01 to 0.1%). The chain couples TRBV28 to TRBJ2-7; 7 nucleotides align to TRBD1. The CDR3 spans 16 residues. Losses at the gene ends were 5 bases for V and 0 bases for J; bases not matched to a gene: 10. Germline V lookup: CDR1 MDHEN, CDR2 SYDVKM. The DNA for the CDR3 is TGTGCCAGCAGTCCCGCATGGACAGGAAGCTCCTACGAGCAGTACTTC. Translating it yields CASSPAWTGSSYEQYF.

V is TRBV28 and J is TRBJ2-1; possibly TRBD2 for D (6 bases). CDR3 length: 12 residues. V lost 5 bases and J lost 9, with 11 bases in between. Germline loops: CDR1 MDHEN, CDR2 SYDVKM. The CDR3 here is CASSQGLPEQFF. In DNA, the CDR3 is TGTGCCAGCAGTCAGGGACTCCCTGAGCAGTTCTTC.

V and J are TRBV18 and TRBJ2-5; no clear D gene. The V and J ends lost 3 bases and 1 base respectively, with 9 bases between them. CDR1 and CDR2 from the germline V gene are KGHSH and LQKENI. This CDR3 contains 14 residues. CDR3 bases: TGTGCCAGCTCACCGGGTTCCAGCCAAGAGACCCAGTACTTC. Translation: CASSPGSSQETQYF. The variable domain in full, with the rest retrieved from reference TRBV18 and TRBJ2-5, is NAGVMQNPRHLVRRRGQEARLRCSPMKGHSHVYWYRQLPEEGLKFMVYLQKENIIDESGMPKERFSAEFPKEGPSILRIQQVVRGDSAAYFCASSPGSSQETQYFGPGTRLLVL.

Many counts were recorded for this clonotype. V usage is TRBV7-9 and J usage is TRBJ1-1; TRBD1 is a possible D gene (5 bases). The ends were cut back, 4 bases at V and 1 base at J, with 16 bases in the middle. CDR1 and CDR2 (germline): SEHNR, FQNEAQ (reference sequence). The CDR3 runs to 16 residues. CDR3 protein: CASSSQRTGPNTEAFF. The CDR3 DNA is TGTGCCAGCAGCTCCCAGAGGACGGGACCGAACACTGAAGCTTTCTTT.

This clonotype was detected ten times or more. This rearrangement joins TRBV19 to TRBJ2-6; D not certain. The ends were cut back, 5 bases at V and 0 bases at J, with 14 bases in the middle. In germline, CDR1 is LNHDA, CDR2 SQIVND (reference sequence). The CDR3 covers 17 residues. CDR3 nucleotide sequence: TGTGCCAGTAGTCTAGGGTCAAAAGCCTCTGGGGCCAACGTCCTGACTTTC. Translated: CASSLGSKASGANVLTF.

This clonotype was counted ten times or more. The V gene is TRBV7-2, the J gene TRBJ1-5; D is unresolved. Trimming stripped 1 base from V and 6 bases from J, with 13 bases between. CDR1 SGHTA and CDR2 FQGNSA come from the germline V gene. CDR3 length: 15 amino acids. The CDR3 DNA reads TGTGCCAGCAGCTTAGGAACCCGGGAGAGTCAGCCCCAGCATTTT. Translation gives CASSLGTRESQPQHF.

This clonotype was detected only a few times. The chain recombines TRBV27 with TRBJ2-5; no clear D. Germline values: CDR1 MNHEY, CDR2 SMNVEV (reference sequence). The CDR3 has 12 amino acids. V was pared by 7 bases and J by 5 bases, with 11 bases between. CDR3 in amino acids: CASTPLAETQYF. Written as DNA, the CDR3 is TGTGCCAGCACCCCCCTCGCGGAGACCCAGTACTTC.

The chain has TRBV12-3 or TRBV12-4 and TRBJ2-4, with D possibly matching TRBD1 (6 bases). Trimming shortened V by 7 bases and J by 2 bases, and 21 bases separated the two germline ends. The CDR3 has 17 amino acids. The CDR3 is CASILGGQSLTKNIQYF. In DNA form, the CDR3 reads TGTGCCAGCATCTTAGGCGGACAGTCTCTTACCAAAAACATTCAGTACTTC.

The table lists this clonotype with many counts. The V and J genes are TRBV28 and TRBJ2-3, with 12 bases lining up with TRBD2. Germline CDR1 and CDR2: MDHEN and SYDVKM. CDR3 length: 19 residues. The J segment lost 0 bases and the V segment lost 5 bases, leaving 12 bases of the junction unmatched. The CDR3 spells CASSILTSGGFTSTDTQYF. The CDR3 nucleotides read TGTGCCAGCAGTATACTGACTAGCGGGGGATTCACTAGCACAGATACGCAGTATTTT.

There are many counts of this clonotype. The rearrangement joins TRBV2 to TRBJ2-1; tentative D call: TRBD2 (6 bases). CDR1 is SNHLY and CDR2 is FYNNEI in the germline V gene. CDR3 length: 16 amino acids. Between the trimmed V and J ends, which lost 7 bases and 0 bases, there was a span of 16 bases. In nucleotides, the CDR3 is TGTGCCAGCACCCGAGCGGAGGGCCCCTCCTACAATGAGCAGTTCTTC. It is translated as CASTRAEGPSYNEQFF.

This clonotype was observed a handful of times. V usage is TRBV29-1 and J usage is TRBJ2-3; TRBD1 matches 10 bases. Per the germline V gene, CDR1 is SQVTM and CDR2 is ANQGSEA. CDR3 length: 13 amino acids. Trimming removed 2 bases from V and 10 bases from J; junction bases left unmatched: 6. CDR3 nucleotide sequence: TGCAGCGTTGAATTCCTGGGACAGGGGCCGCAGTATTTT. It specifies CSVEFLGQGPQYF.

The chain recombines TRBV29-1 with TRBJ2-3; no firm D call. V shed 2 bases and J shed 0 bases, with 0 bases lying between them. The germline gives CDR1 SQVTM, CDR2 ANQGSEA. The CDR3 has 11 residues. The DNA for the CDR3 is TGCAGCGTTGAAAGCACAGATACGCAGTATTTT. This gives the protein CSVESTDTQYF.

This clonotype has more than one count but fewer than ten. The chain joins TRBV11-3 to TRBJ2-1, with 7 bases aligning to TRBD2. This CDR3 comprises 15 residues. Germline V gene data show CDR1 as SGHNT and CDR2 as YENEEA. V shed 3 bases, J shed 6 bases, and the junction held 8 bases outside the gene matches. The CDR3 sequence is CASSLGVGGSNEQFF. CDR3 nucleotide sequence: TGTGCCAGCAGCTTGGGAGTCGGGGGGAGCAATGAGCAGTTCTTC. The variable domain in full, completed from reference TRBV11-3 and TRBJ2-1, reads EAGVVQSPRYKIIEKKQPVAFWCNPISGHNTLYWYLQNLGQGPELLIRYENEEAVDDSQLPKDRFSAERLKGVDSTLKIQPAELGDSAVYLCASSLGVGGSNEQFFGPGTRLTVL.

This clonotype was counted many times. The chain joins TRBV27 to TRBJ2-7, with TRBD1 identical over 8 bases. CDR1 is MNHEY and CDR2 is SMNVEV in the germline V gene (reference sequence). The CDR3 is made up of 13 amino acids. The V and J ends lost 6 bases and 5 bases, in that order; junction bases with no gene match: 6. CDR3 sequence reads: CASRRQGSDEQYF. The CDR3 DNA sequence: TGTGCCAGCAGAAGACAGGGGTCAGACGAGCAGTACTTC.

This rearrangement joins TRBV6-5 to TRBJ2-7; 8 bases match TRBD2. Looked up from germline, CDR1 is MNHEY and CDR2 is SVGAGI. With V trimmed by 0 bases and J by 1 base, 5 bases remained unmatched. The CDR3 loop spans 16 amino acids. The CDR3 sequence is CASSYSTGLVSYEQYF. DNA for the CDR3: TGTGCCAGCAGTTACTCGACGGGACTAGTTTCCTACGAGCAGTACTTC.

The chain uses TRBV3-1 and TRBJ2-3, with 11 nucleotides matching TRBD1. This CDR3 spans 13 amino acids. Germline-derived CDR1 and CDR2 are LGHDT and YNNKEL (reference sequence). Unmatched junction bases numbered 9, after V lost 5 bases and J lost 14 bases. The CDR3 sequence is CASSSRPGQGVYF. In nucleotides, the CDR3 is TGTGCCAGCAGCAGTCGCCCGGGACAGGGGGTGTATTTT.

A few counts support this clonotype. The CDR3 spells CSASTGNYGYTF. Written as DNA, the CDR3 is TGCAGTGCCTCGACAGGGAACTATGGCTACACCTTC. V gene TRBV20-1 combines with J gene TRBJ1-2; 7 bases line up with TRBD1. Germline lookup yields CDR1 DFQATT and CDR2 SNEGSKA (reference sequence). There are 12 residues in the CDR3. Losses at the gene ends were 6 bases for V and 2 bases for J; bases not matched to a gene: 3.

V usage is TRBV10-1 and J usage is TRBJ2-2; no clear D. Trimming shortened V by 5 bases and J by 1 base, and 2 bases separated the two germline ends. Germline V gives CDR1 WNHNN, CDR2 SYGVQD (reference sequence). The CDR3 loop spans 12 amino acids. The DNA for the CDR3 is TGCGCCAGCAGTAAGAACACCGGGGAGCTGTTTTTT. This sequence encodes CASSKNTGELFF.

In this sample, this clonotype turned up many times. This sequence joins TRBV7-9 and TRBJ2-3, with 9 positions matching TRBD2. The CDR3 has 15 residues. With V trimmed by 4 bases and J by 5 bases, 7 bases remained unmatched. CDR1 and CDR2 from the germline V gene are SEHNR and FQNEAQ (reference sequence). The CDR3 here is CASSSGSGRIDTQYF. CDR3 DNA: TGTGCCAGCAGCTCGGGAAGCGGGAGGATAGATACGCAGTATTTT.

This chain uses TRBV6-1 with TRBJ2-1; a possible D gene is TRBD1 (5 bases). Germline V gene lookup returns CDR1 MNHNS and CDR2 SASEGT. This CDR3 is 16 amino acids long. V dropped 4 bases and J dropped 0 bases, with 13 bases sitting between them. CDR3 residues: CASSALGATSYNEQFF. Written as DNA, the CDR3 is TGTGCCAGCAGTGCCCTTGGGGCGACCTCCTACAATGAGCAGTTCTTC.

The sample holds many counts of this clonotype. The chain joins TRBV11-3 to TRBJ2-3; 14 bases are a match to TRBD2. The V and J ends lost 3 bases and 6 bases, in that order; junction bases with no gene match: 8. The length of the CDR3 is 17 residues. Germline values: CDR1 SGHNT, CDR2 YENEEA. The CDR3 coding sequence is TGTGCCAGCAGCTTGGGACTAGCGGGAGCTGGCGGGGATACGCAGTATTTT. Translating gives CASSLGLAGAGGDTQYF.